These T cell receptor beta chains were read from a single sample in a study of blood T cells in healthy people across ages. Via MiXCR, TCRdb re-called the 5' RACE reads, giving one row per CDR3 protein. The data hold about 650,000 distinct CDR3 sequences, with 32% observed a single time. Sequenced: blood. Receptor source: a woman aged 80 or older in good health. The CDR3 runs from the conserved cysteine through the conserved F or W. The D gene is left open where the match is weak. Clone size is stated in some rows and not others, as once, few, many or a class when expanded.

size	V	D	J	DNA	CDR3
many	TRBV10-3	-	TRBJ1-6	TGTGCCATCAAATCCGTTGAAGGTTCACCCCTCCACTTT	CAIKSVEGSPLHF
-	TRBV30	-	TRBJ1-2	TGTGCCTGGAGTCAATCCTTCTATGGCTACACCTTC	CAWSQSFYGYTF
-	TRBV5-1	-	TRBJ2-6	TGCGCCAGCAGCTTGGAAGGGGCCCTCTCTGGGGCCAACGTCCTGACTTTC	CASSLEGALSGANVLTF
few	TRBV27	TRBD1	TRBJ1-2	TGTGCCAGCAGCATCGACAGGGGGCATGGCTACACCTTC	CASSIDRGHGYTF
-	TRBV6-1	TRBD2	TRBJ2-3	TGTGTCAGCAGTGACCCTAAAGCGGGGGGGCGGTATACGCAGTATTTT	CVSSDPKAGGRYTQYF
-	TRBV5-1	TRBD1	TRBJ1-1	TGCGCCAGCAGCTTGGATGGACAGGGGTCGGGAGCTTTCTTT	CASSLDGQGSGAFF
-	TRBV27	-	TRBJ1-6	TGTGCCAGCAGTTGGAGGGAGAGTACTTCACCCCTCCACTTT	CASSWRESTSPLHF
many	TRBV5-1	-	TRBJ2-5	TGCGCCAGCAGTACGGGGACCCAAGCGGAGGCCCAGTACTTC	CASSTGTQAEAQYF
few	TRBV2	TRBD2	TRBJ2-5	TGTGCCAGCAGTGGTCCCCCGTCGGGGGGGATGCGGCAGTACTTC	CASSGPPSGGMRQYF
many	TRBV7-3	TRBD2	TRBJ2-1	TGTGCCAGCAGCTCGGACGGGCGGGGGGGTGAGCAGTTCTTC	CASSSDGRGGEQFF
many	TRBV7-2	-	TRBJ2-5	TGTGCCAGCAGCCCCTCCCTGGGTATGAAGACCCAGTACTTC	CASSPSLGMKTQYF
-	TRBV4-2	-	TRBJ1-2	TGTGCCAGCAGCCTGCATAACTATGGCTACACCTTC	CASSLHNYGYTF
many	TRBV4-1	-	TRBJ1-2	TGCGCCAGCAGCCAAGAACCCGGGGGCGGGGGGGGAGGCTACACCTTC	CASSQEPGGGGGGYTF
many	TRBV6-2/TRBV6-3	-	TRBJ2-5	TGTGCCAGCACCAAGGGGCGAGTAACTACGGAGACCCAGTACTTC	CASTKGRVTTETQYF